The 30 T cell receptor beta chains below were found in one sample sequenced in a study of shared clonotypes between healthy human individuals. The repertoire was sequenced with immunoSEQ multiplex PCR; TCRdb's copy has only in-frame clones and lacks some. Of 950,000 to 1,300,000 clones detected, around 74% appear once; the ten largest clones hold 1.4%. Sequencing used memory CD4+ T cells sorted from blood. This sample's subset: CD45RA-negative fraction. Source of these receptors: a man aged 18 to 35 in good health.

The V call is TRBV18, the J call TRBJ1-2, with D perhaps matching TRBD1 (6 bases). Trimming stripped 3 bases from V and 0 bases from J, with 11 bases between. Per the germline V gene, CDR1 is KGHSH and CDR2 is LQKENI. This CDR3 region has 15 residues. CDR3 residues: CASSPAQGSNYGYTF. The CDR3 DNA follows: TGTGCCAGCTCACCTGCACAGGGCTCTAACTATGGCTACACCTTC.

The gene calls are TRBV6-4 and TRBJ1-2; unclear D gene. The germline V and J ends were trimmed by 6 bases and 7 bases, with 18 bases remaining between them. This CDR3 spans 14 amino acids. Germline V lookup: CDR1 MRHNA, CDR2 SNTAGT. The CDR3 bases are TGTGCCAGCAGCGCTGAGCACTTGGGTGGTGGCTACACCTTC. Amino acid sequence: CASSAEHLGGGYTF.

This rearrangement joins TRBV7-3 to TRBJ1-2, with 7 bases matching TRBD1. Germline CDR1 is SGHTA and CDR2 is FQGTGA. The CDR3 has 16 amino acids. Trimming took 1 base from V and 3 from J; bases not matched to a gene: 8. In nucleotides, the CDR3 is TGTGCCAGCAGCTTAAATACTGACAGGGCCTACTATGGCTACACCTTC. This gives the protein CASSLNTDRAYYGYTF.

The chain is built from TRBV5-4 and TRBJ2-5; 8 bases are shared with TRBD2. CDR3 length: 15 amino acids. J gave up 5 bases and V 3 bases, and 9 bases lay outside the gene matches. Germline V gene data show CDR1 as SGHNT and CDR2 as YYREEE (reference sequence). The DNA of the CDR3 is TGTGCCAGCAGCTCCTCGGGGGGGGGCATTGAGACCCAGTACTTC. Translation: CASSSSGGGIETQYF.

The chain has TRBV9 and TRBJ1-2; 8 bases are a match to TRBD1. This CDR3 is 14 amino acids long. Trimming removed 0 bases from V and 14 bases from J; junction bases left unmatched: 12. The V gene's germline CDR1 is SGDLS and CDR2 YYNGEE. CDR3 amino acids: CASSVVGTGGPGTF. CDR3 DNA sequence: TGTGCCAGCAGCGTAGTAGGGACAGGCGGCCCCGGGACCTTC.

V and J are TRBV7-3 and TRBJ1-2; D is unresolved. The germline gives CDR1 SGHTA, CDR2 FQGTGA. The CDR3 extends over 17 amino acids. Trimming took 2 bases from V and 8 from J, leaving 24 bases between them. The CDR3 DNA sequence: TGTGCCAGCAGCTTAGGTGAGATCGGACGACTCGCTCTGGGCTACACCTTC. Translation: CASSLGEIGRLALGYTF.

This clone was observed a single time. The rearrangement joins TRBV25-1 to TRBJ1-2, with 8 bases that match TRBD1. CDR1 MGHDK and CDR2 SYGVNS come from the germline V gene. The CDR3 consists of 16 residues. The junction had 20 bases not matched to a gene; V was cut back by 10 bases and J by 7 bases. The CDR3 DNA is TGTGCCACCTCCGAGGAGGACCGGACAGGGAGGTTTGGCTACACCTTC. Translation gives CATSEEDRTGRFGYTF.

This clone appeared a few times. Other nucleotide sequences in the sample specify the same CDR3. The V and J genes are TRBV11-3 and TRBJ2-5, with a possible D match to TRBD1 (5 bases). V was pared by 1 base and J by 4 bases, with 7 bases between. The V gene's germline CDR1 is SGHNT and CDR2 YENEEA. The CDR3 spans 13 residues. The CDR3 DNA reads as TGTGCCAGCAGCTTAGGGGGCCGAGAGACCCAGTACTTC. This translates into CASSLGGRETQYF.

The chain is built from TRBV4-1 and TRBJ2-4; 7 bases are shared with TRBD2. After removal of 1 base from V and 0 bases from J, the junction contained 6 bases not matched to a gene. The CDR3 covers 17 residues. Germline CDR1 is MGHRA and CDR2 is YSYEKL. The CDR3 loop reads CASSQGWGGVAKNIQYF. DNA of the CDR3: TGCGCCAGCAGCCAAGGATGGGGGGGAGTAGCCAAAAACATTCAGTACTTC.

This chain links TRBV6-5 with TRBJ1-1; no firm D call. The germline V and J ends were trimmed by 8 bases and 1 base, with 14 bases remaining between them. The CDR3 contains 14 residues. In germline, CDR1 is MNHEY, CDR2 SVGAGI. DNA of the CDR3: TGTGCCAGCTTCGAAACCCAGTCGAACACTGAAGCTTTCTTT. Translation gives CASFETQSNTEAFF.

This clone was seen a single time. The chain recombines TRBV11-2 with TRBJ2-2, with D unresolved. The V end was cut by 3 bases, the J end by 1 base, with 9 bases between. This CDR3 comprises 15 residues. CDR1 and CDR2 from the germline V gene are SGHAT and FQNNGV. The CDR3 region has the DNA TGTGCCAGCAGCTTTCAAGGATGGAACACCGGGGAGCTGTTTTTT. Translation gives CASSFQGWNTGELFF.

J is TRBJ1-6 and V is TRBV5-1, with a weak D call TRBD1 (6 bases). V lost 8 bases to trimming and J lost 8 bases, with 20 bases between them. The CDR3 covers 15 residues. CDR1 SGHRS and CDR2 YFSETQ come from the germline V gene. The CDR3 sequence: CASNGGDMRDSPLHF. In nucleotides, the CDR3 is TGCGCCAGTAACGGCGGGGACATGAGGGATTCACCCCTCCACTTT.

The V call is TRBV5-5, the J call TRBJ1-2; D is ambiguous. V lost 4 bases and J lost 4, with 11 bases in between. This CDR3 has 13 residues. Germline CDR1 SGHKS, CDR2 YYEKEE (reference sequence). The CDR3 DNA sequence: TGTGCCAGCAGCATACCTGGATCCTATGGCTACACCTTC. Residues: CASSIPGSYGYTF. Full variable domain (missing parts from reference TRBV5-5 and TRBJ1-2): DAGVTQSPTHLIKTRGQQVTLRCSPISGHKSVSWYQQVLGQGPQFIFQYYEKEERGRGNFPDRFSARQFPNYSSELNVNALLLGDSALYLCASSIPGSYGYTFGSGTRLTVV.

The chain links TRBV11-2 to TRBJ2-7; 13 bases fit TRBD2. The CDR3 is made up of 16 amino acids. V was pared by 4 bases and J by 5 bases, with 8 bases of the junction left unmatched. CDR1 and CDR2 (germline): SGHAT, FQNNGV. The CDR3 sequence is CASSSSLAGGSHEQYF. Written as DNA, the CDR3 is TGTGCCAGCAGCTCGTCACTAGCGGGAGGGTCCCACGAGCAGTACTTC. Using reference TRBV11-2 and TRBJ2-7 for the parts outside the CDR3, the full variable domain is EAGVAQSPRYKIIEKRQSVAFWCNPISGHATLYWYQQILGQGPKLLIQFQNNGVVDDSQLPKDRFSAERLKGVDSTLKIQPAKLEDSAVYLCASSSSLAGGSHEQYFGPGTRLTVT.

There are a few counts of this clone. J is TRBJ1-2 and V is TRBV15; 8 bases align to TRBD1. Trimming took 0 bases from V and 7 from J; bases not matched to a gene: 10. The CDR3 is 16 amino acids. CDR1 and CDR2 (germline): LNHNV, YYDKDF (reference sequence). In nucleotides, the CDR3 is TGTGCCACCAGCAGAGATCGTGGGCAGGGGGCGCCTGGCTACACCTTC. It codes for CATSRDRGQGAPGYTF. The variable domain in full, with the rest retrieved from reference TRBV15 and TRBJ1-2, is DAMVIQNPRYQVTQFGKPVTLSCSQTLNHNVMYWYQQKSSQAPKLLFHYYDKDFNNEADTPDNFQSRRPNTSFCFLDIRSPGLGDTAMYLCATSRDRGQGAPGYTFGSGTRLTVV.

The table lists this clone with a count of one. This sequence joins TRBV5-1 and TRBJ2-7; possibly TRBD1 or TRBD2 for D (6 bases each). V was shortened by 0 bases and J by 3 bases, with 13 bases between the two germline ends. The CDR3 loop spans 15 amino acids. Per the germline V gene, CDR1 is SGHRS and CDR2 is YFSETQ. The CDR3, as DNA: TGCGCCAGCAGCTTGGTTTGGGGGGCAAACTACGAGCAGTACTTC. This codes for CASSLVWGANYEQYF.

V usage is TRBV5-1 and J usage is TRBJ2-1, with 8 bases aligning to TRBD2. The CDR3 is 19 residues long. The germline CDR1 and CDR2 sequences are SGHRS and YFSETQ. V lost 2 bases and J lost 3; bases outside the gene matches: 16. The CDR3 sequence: CASSLHRSDGRGDYNEQFF. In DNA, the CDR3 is TGCGCCAGCAGCTTACACCGCTCGGACGGGAGGGGGGACTACAATGAGCAGTTCTTC. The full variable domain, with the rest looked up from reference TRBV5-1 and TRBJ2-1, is KAGVTQTPRYLIKTRGQQVTLSCSPISGHRSVSWYQQTPGQGLQFLFEYFSETQRNKGNFPGRFSGRQFSNSRSEMNVSTLELGDSALYLCASSLHRSDGRGDYNEQFFGPGTRLTVL.

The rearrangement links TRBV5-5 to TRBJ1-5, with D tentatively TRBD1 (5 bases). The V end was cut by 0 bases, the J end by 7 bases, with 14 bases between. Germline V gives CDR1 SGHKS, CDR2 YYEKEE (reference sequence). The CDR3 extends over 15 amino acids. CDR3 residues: CASSLGLLRGQPQHF. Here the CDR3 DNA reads TGTGCCAGCAGCTTGGGGCTCCTAAGGGGACAGCCCCAGCATTTT.

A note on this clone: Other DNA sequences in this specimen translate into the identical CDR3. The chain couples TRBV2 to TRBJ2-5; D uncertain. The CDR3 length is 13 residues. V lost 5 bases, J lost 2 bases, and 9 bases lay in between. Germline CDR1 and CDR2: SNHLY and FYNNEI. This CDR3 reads CASSFGRQETQYF. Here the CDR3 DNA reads TGTGCCAGCAGTTTCGGACGGCAAGAGACCCAGTACTTC. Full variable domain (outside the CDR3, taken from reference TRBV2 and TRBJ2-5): EPEVTQTPSHQVTQMGQEVILRCVPISNHLYFYWYRQILGQKVEFLVSFYNNEISEKSEIFDDQFSVERPDGSNFTLKIRSTKLEDSAMYFCASSFGRQETQYFGPGTRLLVL.

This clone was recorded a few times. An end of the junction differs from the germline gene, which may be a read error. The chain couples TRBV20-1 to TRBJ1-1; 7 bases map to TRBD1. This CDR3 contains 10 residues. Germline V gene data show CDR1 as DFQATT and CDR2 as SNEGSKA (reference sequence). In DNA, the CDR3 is TGCAGTGCTAGTCAGGGGGACGGGGGGTTT. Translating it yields CSASQGDGGF.

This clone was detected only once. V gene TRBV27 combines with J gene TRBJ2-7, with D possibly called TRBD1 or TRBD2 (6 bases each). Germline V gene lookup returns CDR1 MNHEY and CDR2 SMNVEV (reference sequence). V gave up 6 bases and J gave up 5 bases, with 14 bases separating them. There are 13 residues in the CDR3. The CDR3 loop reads CASRGWGAHEQYF. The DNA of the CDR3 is TGTGCCAGCAGGGGGTGGGGGGCCCACGAGCAGTACTTC.

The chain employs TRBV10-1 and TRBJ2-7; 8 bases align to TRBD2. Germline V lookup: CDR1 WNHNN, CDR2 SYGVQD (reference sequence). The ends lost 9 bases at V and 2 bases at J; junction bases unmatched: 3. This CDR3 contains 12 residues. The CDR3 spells CASSGTTYEQYF. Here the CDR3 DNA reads TGCGCCAGTAGCGGGACCACCTACGAGCAGTACTTC.

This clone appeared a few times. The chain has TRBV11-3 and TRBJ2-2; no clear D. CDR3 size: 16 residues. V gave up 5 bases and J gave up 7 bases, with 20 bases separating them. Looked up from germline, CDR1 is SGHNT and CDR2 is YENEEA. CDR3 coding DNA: TGTGCCAGCAGCCCTACCACCCCAAGGGCCGGCGGGGAGCTGTTTTTT. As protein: CASSPTTPRAGGELFF.

CDR3 DNA: TGTGCCAGCAGTGAAGCGGGCGGTCAGTACTTC. Translated, it gives CASSEAGGQYF. The V gene is TRBV6-1, the J gene TRBJ2-7; the D is unclear. Germline CDR1 MNHNS, CDR2 SASEGT. V was trimmed by 0 bases and J by 10 bases, leaving 7 bases between them. This CDR3 is 11 amino acids long.

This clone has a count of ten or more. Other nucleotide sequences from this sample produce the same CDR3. CDR3 nucleotides: TGTGCCAGCAGCTTACCCGGGGAGCTGTTTTTT. Translated: CASSLPGELFF. The rearrangement links TRBV7-2 to TRBJ2-2; D not certain. Looked up from germline, CDR1 is SGHTA and CDR2 is FQGNSA. The CDR3 contains 11 residues. Trimming took 2 bases from V and 6 from J, leaving 1 base between them.

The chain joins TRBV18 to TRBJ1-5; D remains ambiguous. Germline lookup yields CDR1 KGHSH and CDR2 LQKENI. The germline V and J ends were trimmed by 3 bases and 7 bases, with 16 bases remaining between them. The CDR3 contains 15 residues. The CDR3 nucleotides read TGTGCCAGCTCACCGGCGGCTCGAGGTAGCCAGCCCCAGCATTTT. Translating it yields CASSPAARGSQPQHF. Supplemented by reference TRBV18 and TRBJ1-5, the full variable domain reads NAGVMQNPRHLVRRRGQEARLRCSPMKGHSHVYWYRQLPEEGLKFMVYLQKENIIDESGMPKERFSAEFPKEGPSILRIQQVVRGDSAAYFCASSPAARGSQPQHFGDGTRLSIL.

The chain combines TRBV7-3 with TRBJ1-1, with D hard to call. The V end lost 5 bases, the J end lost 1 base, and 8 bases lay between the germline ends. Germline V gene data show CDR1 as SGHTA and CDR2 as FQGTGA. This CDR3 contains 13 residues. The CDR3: CASSLMTNTEAFF. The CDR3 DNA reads TGTGCCAGCAGCCTTATGACGAACACTGAAGCTTTCTTT.

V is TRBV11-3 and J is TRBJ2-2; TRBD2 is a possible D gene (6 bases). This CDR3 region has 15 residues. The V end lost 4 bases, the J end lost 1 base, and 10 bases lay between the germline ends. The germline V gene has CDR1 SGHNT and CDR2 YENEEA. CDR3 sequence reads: CASSSGGENTGELFF. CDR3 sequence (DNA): TGTGCCAGCAGCTCCGGGGGAGAGAACACCGGGGAGCTGTTTTTT.

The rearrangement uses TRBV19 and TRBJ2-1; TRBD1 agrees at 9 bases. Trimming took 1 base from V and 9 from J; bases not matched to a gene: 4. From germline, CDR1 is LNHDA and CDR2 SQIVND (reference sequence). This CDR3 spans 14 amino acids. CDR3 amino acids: CASSIGQGVGEQFF. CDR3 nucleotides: TGTGCCAGTAGTATAGGACAGGGGGTTGGTGAGCAGTTCTTC. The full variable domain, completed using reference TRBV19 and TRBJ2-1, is DGGITQSPKYLFRKEGQNVTLSCEQNLNHDAMYWYRQDPGQGLRLIYYSQIVNDFQKGDIAEGYSVSREKKESFPLTVTSAQKNPTAFYLCASSIGQGVGEQFFGPGTRLTVL.

Here the CDR3 DNA reads TGTGCCAGCAGCTCAGACAGGGCCTCCTACGAGCAGTACTTC. This encodes CASSSDRASYEQYF. This rearrangement joins TRBV7-2 to TRBJ2-7; 7 positions match TRBD1. Losses at the gene ends were 4 bases for V and 0 bases for J; bases not matched to a gene: 3. CDR3 size: 14 residues. Germline assignment: CDR1 SGHTA and CDR2 FQGNSA.